One and the same sample provided the 25 T cell receptor beta chains below, sequenced in a study of blood T cell repertoires in COVID-19. Clones were read by immunoSEQ multiplex PCR, and TCRdb kept only the in-frame ones, dropping some. In the table there are 200,000 to 250,000 clones, 75% to 85% of which are singletons. Material: peripheral blood. These receptors came from a woman younger than 45 with COVID-19, enrolled during active disease.

The chain uses TRBV4-3 and TRBJ2-7, with 7 bases identical to TRBD2. V shed 0 bases and J 1 base; nucleotides not matched to a gene: 12. There are 18 residues in the CDR3. CDR1 and CDR2 from the germline V gene are LGHNA and YSLEER. Here the CDR3 DNA reads TGCGCCAGCAGCCAAGAAGGGGTGCGCGGGGGAGCTTCCTACGAGCAGTACTTC. Its protein is CASSQEGVRGGASYEQYF.

The chain combines TRBV28 with TRBJ2-1; TRBD2 aligns across 8 bases. Germline CDR1 is MDHEN and CDR2 is SYDVKM. CDR3 length equals 12 residues. Losses at the gene ends were 3 bases for V and 16 bases for J; bases not matched to a gene: 8. The CDR3 nucleotides read TGTGCCAGCAGTTTGTTCGGGACTAGAAGTTTCTTC. This gives the protein CASSLFGTRSFF.

This clone is a singleton in its sample. The chain combines TRBV4-3 with TRBJ2-1, with 12 bases that match TRBD2. Germline V gene lookup returns CDR1 LGHNA and CDR2 YSLEER. V dropped 0 bases and J dropped 9; count of bases not matched to a gene: 3. CDR3 length: 15 residues. Written as DNA, the CDR3 is TGCGCCAGCAGCCAAGACCTAGCGGGAGGGGTTGAGCAGTTCTTC. Translating gives CASSQDLAGGVEQFF.

The CDR3 sequence is CASSGTQGNTEAFF. The CDR3 nucleotides are TGCGCCAGCAGCGGAACACAGGGTAACACTGAAGCTTTCTTT. V is TRBV5-1 and J is TRBJ1-1, with a tentative D call TRBD1 (6 bases). V was cut by 4 bases and J by 2 bases, with 12 bases left in between. From germline, CDR1 is SGHRS and CDR2 YFSETQ. The CDR3 runs 14 residues.

This chain joins TRBV29-1 and TRBJ2-7; TRBD2 agrees at 8 bases. This CDR3 comprises 14 residues. J was trimmed by 6 bases and V by 3 bases; bases with no gene match: 10. Germline V gene data show CDR1 as SQVTM and CDR2 as ANQGSEA. CDR3 region: CSVDTGGVFPEQYF. In DNA form, the CDR3 reads TGCAGCGTTGACACGGGGGGGGTCTTCCCCGAGCAGTACTTC.

The CDR3 reads CSASQDRGTEAFF. The CDR3 bases are TGCAGTGCTAGTCAAGACAGGGGCACTGAAGCTTTCTTT. The chain has TRBV20-1 and TRBJ1-1, with 8 nucleotides matching TRBD1. The junction had 4 bases not matched to a gene; V was cut back by 3 bases and J by 4 bases. Per germline, CDR1 DFQATT and CDR2 SNEGSKA (reference sequence). The CDR3 runs 13 residues.

This chain joins TRBV5-6 and TRBJ2-2; 7 bases are a match to TRBD1. The length of the CDR3 is 15 residues. Per the germline V gene, CDR1 is SGHDT and CDR2 is YYEEEE. V was clipped by 3 bases and J by 7 bases; unmatched bases: 9. The CDR3 coding sequence is TGTGCCAGCAGCTCTTCGACAGGGATCAACGGGGAGCTGTTTTTT. It yields the protein CASSSSTGINGELFF.

The J gene is TRBJ2-5, the V gene TRBV19, with 8 bases lining up with TRBD1. Trimming at V came to 5 bases and at J to 2 bases, leaving 4 bases not matched to a gene. The CDR3 has 14 residues. CDR1 and CDR2 from the germline V gene are LNHDA and SQIVND (reference sequence). The CDR3 nucleotides are TGTGCCAGTAGTCTAACAGGGGGGCAAGAGACCCAGTACTTC. Encoded protein: CASSLTGGQETQYF.

The rearrangement links TRBV15 to TRBJ1-5; D is unclear. Trimming stripped 0 bases from V and 6 bases from J, with 12 bases between. Germline CDR1 reads LNHNV; CDR2 reads YYDKDF (reference sequence). This CDR3 comprises 15 residues. CDR3 sequence: CATSRDSRPSQPQHF. CDR3 nucleotides: TGTGCCACCAGCAGAGATTCCAGGCCCAGTCAGCCCCAGCATTTT. The full variable domain, rest sourced from reference TRBV15 and TRBJ1-5, is DAMVIQNPRYQVTQFGKPVTLSCSQTLNHNVMYWYQQKSSQAPKLLFHYYDKDFNNEADTPDNFQSRRPNTSFCFLDIRSPGLGDTAMYLCATSRDSRPSQPQHFGDGTRLSIL.

The genes are TRBV5-4 and TRBJ2-1; 10 bases match TRBD2. From germline, CDR1 is SGHNT and CDR2 YYREEE (reference sequence). The CDR3 length is 16 residues. With V trimmed by 4 bases and J by 7 bases, 11 bases remained unmatched. DNA for the CDR3: TGTGCCAGCAGCCCATCGAGCGGGAGGGCTCGGAATGAGCAGTTCTTC. Translation gives CASSPSSGRARNEQFF. Complete variable domain (other parts from reference TRBV5-4 and TRBJ2-1): ETGVTQSPTHLIKTRGQQVTLRCSSQSGHNTVSWYQQALGQGPQFIFQYYREEENGRGNFPPRFSGLQFPNYSSELNVNALELDDSALYLCASSPSSGRARNEQFFGPGTRLTVL.

This clone occurred once. The chain joins TRBV5-1 to TRBJ2-4; 8 positions match TRBD2. The CDR3 totals 15 residues. Germline trimming cut 4 bases from V and 6 bases from J; bases unmatched to any gene: 9. Germline V gene data show CDR1 as SGHRS and CDR2 as YFSETQ. The DNA for the CDR3 is TGCGCCAGCAGCGCGGGACTAGTGACGGGAAACATTCAGTACTTC. Encoded protein: CASSAGLVTGNIQYF.

The chain is built from TRBV20-1 and TRBJ2-7; no clear D gene. The CDR3 runs 11 residues. V was pared by 3 bases and J by 10 bases, with 13 bases between. Germline CDR1 is DFQATT and CDR2 is SNEGSKA (reference sequence). As DNA, the CDR3 is TGCAGTGCTAGCCTCACCCCGGGTCAGTACTTC. Translation: CSASLTPGQYF.

The rearrangement joins TRBV7-2 to TRBJ2-2; D remains unclear. The V gene's germline CDR1 is SGHTA and CDR2 FQGNSA. Trimming removed 0 bases from V and 1 base from J, with 9 bases in between. The CDR3 extends over 16 amino acids. The CDR3 DNA reads as TGTGCCAGCAGCTTAGCAAGTCCTAGGAACACCGGGGAGCTGTTTTTT. Protein product: CASSLASPRNTGELFF.

The chain links TRBV14 to TRBJ1-2; 10 bases agree with TRBD1. Germline CDR1 reads SGHDN; CDR2 reads FVKESK. CDR3 length: 15 amino acids. Unmatched junction bases numbered 6, after V lost 5 bases and J lost 3 bases. The CDR3 is CASSAGQGGDYGYTF. The CDR3 nucleotides read TGTGCCAGCAGCGCAGGACAGGGGGGAGACTATGGCTACACCTTC.

The CDR3 DNA reads as TGTGCCACCAGTGGTGGGACTCCCACAGATACGCAGTATTTT. The encoded protein is CATSGGTPTDTQYF. The chain joins TRBV24-1 to TRBJ2-3; weak D call: TRBD2 (6 bases). Germline CDR1 is KGHDR and CDR2 is SFDVKD. V lost 5 bases and J 2 bases, leaving 10 bases between the germline ends. The CDR3 has 14 amino acids.

The J gene is TRBJ1-3, the V gene TRBV5-1, with no clear D. The CDR3 has 16 residues. Germline V CDR1 and CDR2: SGHRS, YFSETQ. V shed 3 bases and J shed 2 bases, with 15 bases lying between them. The CDR3 sequence is CASSSALAGAGNTIYF. CDR3 nucleotide sequence: TGCGCCAGCAGCTCGGCCTTGGCAGGCGCTGGAAACACCATATATTTT.

The chain combines TRBV7-9 with TRBJ2-2, with D uncertain. Per germline, CDR1 SEHNR and CDR2 FQNEAQ (reference sequence). The CDR3 contains 16 residues. V dropped 5 bases and J dropped 0 bases, with 13 bases sitting between them. The CDR3 sequence: CASSPRSRANTGELFF. The DNA of the CDR3 is TGTGCCAGCAGCCCTCGTTCCCGGGCGAACACCGGGGAGCTGTTTTTT.

The rearrangement links TRBV19 to TRBJ2-7, with 7 bases identical to TRBD1. This CDR3 has 15 amino acids. Germline-derived CDR1 and CDR2 are LNHDA and SQIVND (reference sequence). V lost 4 bases to trimming and J lost 1 base; unmatched junction nucleotides: 7. The CDR3 DNA is TGTGCCAGTAGTACCGGGGACAGCCCGTCCTACGAGCAGTACTTC. It is translated as CASSTGDSPSYEQYF.

The J gene is TRBJ1-5, the V gene TRBV6-5; a possible D gene is TRBD1 (6 bases). The V and J ends lost 6 bases and 0 bases respectively, with 12 bases between them. Germline-derived CDR1 and CDR2 are MNHEY and SVGAGI. The CDR3 sequence is 15 residues long. CDR3 DNA: TGTGCCAGCAGCCCAACAGGGTATAGCAATCAGCCCCAGCATTTT. Its protein product is CASSPTGYSNQPQHF.

The gene calls are TRBV29-1 and TRBJ1-2; D may be TRBD1 (5 bases). Trimming pared 7 bases from V and 5 bases from J, leaving 11 bases between. The CDR3 sequence is 11 residues long. Germline CDR1 and CDR2: SQVTM and ANQGSEA. In DNA, the CDR3 is TGCAGCGCACAGGAGTCGTATGGCTACACCTTC. It encodes CSAQESYGYTF.

Here the CDR3 reads CASSLGGDGYTF. CDR3 DNA sequence: TGTGCCAGCAGCCTCGGGGGGGATGGCTACACCTTC. The chain is built from TRBV27 and TRBJ1-2; the D gene is possibly TRBD1 (5 bases). Germline CDR1 is MNHEY and CDR2 is SMNVEV (reference sequence). Trimming took 6 bases from V and 6 from J, leaving 11 bases between them. The CDR3 runs to 12 residues.

This chain links TRBV5-1 with TRBJ2-1; D not resolved. In germline, CDR1 is SGHRS, CDR2 YFSETQ. Trimming left V 0 bases short and J 7 bases short, with 11 bases between. The CDR3 sequence is 14 residues long. The CDR3 loop reads CASSLEQSRNEQFF. The DNA for the CDR3 is TGCGCCAGCAGCTTGGAACAAAGCAGGAATGAGCAGTTCTTC. The whole variable domain, filled in from reference TRBV5-1 and TRBJ2-1, reads KAGVTQTPRYLIKTRGQQVTLSCSPISGHRSVSWYQQTPGQGLQFLFEYFSETQRNKGNFPGRFSGRQFSNSRSEMNVSTLELGDSALYLCASSLEQSRNEQFFGPGTRLTVL.

The rearrangement joins TRBV19 to TRBJ1-1, with 8 bases that match TRBD1. The germline V gene has CDR1 LNHDA and CDR2 SQIVND (reference sequence). The V and J ends lost 3 bases and 9 bases, in that order; junction bases with no gene match: 9. The CDR3 has 14 residues. Here the CDR3 reads CASSIGEGDRQAFF. CDR3 coding DNA: TGTGCCAGTAGTATCGGCGAGGGGGACAGGCAAGCTTTCTTT. Variable domain in full (rest from reference TRBV19 and TRBJ1-1): DGGITQSPKYLFRKEGQNVTLSCEQNLNHDAMYWYRQDPGQGLRLIYYSQIVNDFQKGDIAEGYSVSREKKESFPLTVTSAQKNPTAFYLCASSIGEGDRQAFFGQGTRLTVV.

The chain combines TRBV29-1 with TRBJ2-7; D gene uncertain. This CDR3 is 11 amino acids long. Germline V gives CDR1 SQVTM, CDR2 ANQGSEA. V lost 2 bases and J 4 bases, leaving 6 bases between the germline ends. Here the CDR3 DNA reads TGCAGCGTTGAAACTGATTACGAGCAGTACTTC. Residues: CSVETDYEQYF.

This clone was observed once. V and J are TRBV6-1 and TRBJ2-2; 9 nucleotides align to TRBD1. The CDR3 has 16 residues. CDR1 and CDR2 from the germline V gene are MNHNS and SASEGT. Trimming cost V 4 bases and J 4 bases; bases outside gene matches: 7. The DNA for the CDR3 is TGTGCCAGCAGTGTACAGGGGGCCCGTGGCACCGGGGAGCTGTTTTTT. This encodes CASSVQGARGTGELFF.